This T cell receptor beta chain comes out of a study of cytomegalovirus exposure and HLA in healthy donors. Study-wide background: HLA-typed donors contributed 65 million to 95 million unique TCRs, which were held in an early data release. Study findings and constraints: Per a later analysis, 15,000 to 20,000 TCR beta sequences showed association with HLA alleles at 0.05 false discovery rate. In a later analysis, TCR beta V- and J-gene trimming showed a link to a missense DCLRE1C variant.

CDR1 SQVTM and CDR2 ANQGSEA come from the germline V gene. V gave up 0 bases and J gave up 5 bases, with 16 bases separating them. There are 15 residues in the CDR3. This clone was detected only a few times. The target antigen is unknown. PCR was performed using 60 Vbeta and 13 Jbeta primers. Source study methods: In a later analysis, 80 million or so unique TCR beta chains included roughly 11 million shared by two or more donors. Sequencing used immunoSEQ multiplex PCR; TCRdb keeps in-frame clones, though not all of them. Clonal size and the V and J genes are those of that table, whereas D and trimming came from the DNA. The repertoire holds under 200,000 clones, with roughly 79% as singletons.

The chain carries TRBV29-1 and TRBJ1-2, with D possibly matching TRBD1 (6 bases). The receptor comes from a man between 40 and 49 years old in good health and CMV-seronegative. Source material: PBMCs. This CDR3 reads CSVEDGRGREYGYTF. CDR3 DNA sequence: TGCAGCGTTGAAGATGGGAGGGGGAGAGAATATGGCTACACCTTC.